Listed here are 3 T cell receptor beta chains from one sample, sequenced in a study of shared clonotypes between healthy human individuals. TCRdb's copy holds only in-frame clones and misses some; the assay was immunoSEQ multiplex PCR. This table holds under 200,000 clones, over 80% found once. Specimen: naive CD4+ T cells sorted from blood. Subset: CD45RA+ positively selected. The receptor set was obtained from a woman aged 30 to 39 in good health.

The chain carries TRBV2 and TRBJ2-7; 12 bases are a match to TRBD2. After removal of 5 bases from V and 2 bases from J, the junction contained 4 bases not matched to a gene. CDR1 SNHLY and CDR2 FYNNEI come from the germline V gene. This CDR3 contains 15 residues. Here the CDR3 reads CASSQGLAGTYEQYF. CDR3 nucleotides: TGTGCCAGCAGTCAAGGACTAGCGGGAACCTACGAGCAGTACTTC.

This chain's CDR3 is CASSLGQGPRETQYF. In nucleotides, the CDR3 is TGTGCCAGCAGTTTAGGGCAGGGGCCTCGGGAGACCCAGTACTTC. The chain carries TRBV28 and TRBJ2-5; D might be TRBD1 (6 bases). V shed 2 bases and J shed 5 bases, with 15 bases lying between them. Germline CDR1 MDHEN, CDR2 SYDVKM. This CDR3 comprises 15 residues.

This clone was observed once. This sequence joins TRBV5-4 and TRBJ1-1; possibly TRBD1 for D (5 bases). The CDR3 consists of 17 residues. CDR1 SGHNT and CDR2 YYREEE come from the germline V gene (reference sequence). The germline V and J ends were trimmed by 6 bases and 2 bases, with 23 bases remaining between them. CDR3 coding DNA: TGTGCCAGCACCATTGGGGGGTTTATGGCTCAAAACACTGAAGCTTTCTTT. Its protein is CASTIGGFMAQNTEAFF.